A selection of T cell receptor beta chains follows, all from one sample in a study of CD8+ T cells in alopecia areata. The table came from immunoSEQ multiplex PCR; TCRdb's copy has only in-frame clones and leaves some out. The profile shows about 100,000 clones, just under 60% of them singletons. Sequencing used CD8+ T cells sorted from blood, obtained between weeks 55 and 65, from a patient treated with tofacitinib. These receptors came from a human donor with alopecia areata. CDR3s include the opening cysteine and the closing phenylalanine or tryptophan. A D gene is named only where the DNA matches it firmly. Some rows have no size entry. The others give once, few or many, or a class for an expanded clone.

j_call: TRBJ2-7
d_call: NA
v_call: TRBV13
clone_size: NA
cdr3_length: 15
cdr3_aa: CASSSQSGTNYEQYF
cdr3_nt: TGTGCCAGCAGCTCCCAATCCGGGACAAATTACGAGCAGTACTTC

j_call: TRBJ2-4
d_call: NA
v_call: TRBV10-2
clone_size: NA
cdr3_length: 11
cdr3_aa: CASSPGVVRHF
cdr3_nt: TGCGCCAGCAGCCCTGGTGTCGTGCGGCACTTC

j_call: TRBJ2-7
d_call: NA
v_call: TRBV29-1
clone_size: NA
cdr3_length: 14
cdr3_aa: CSVVFATPANEQYF
cdr3_nt: TGCAGCGTTGTTTTCGCCACCCCCGCCAACGAGCAGTACTTC

j_call: TRBJ2-2
d_call: TRBD1
v_call: TRBV6-5
clone_size: NA
cdr3_length: 13
cdr3_aa: CASSPSGGLELFF
cdr3_nt: TGTGCCAGCAGTCCCTCAGGGGGCTTGGAGCTGTTTTTT

j_call: TRBJ2-3
d_call: NA
v_call: TRBV5-1
clone_size: NA
cdr3_length: 15
cdr3_aa: CASSLGAARGDTQYF
cdr3_nt: TGCGCCAGCAGCTTGGGGGCAGCCCGCGGAGATACGCAGTATTTT

j_call: TRBJ1-5
d_call: TRBD1
v_call: TRBV25-1
clone_size: few
cdr3_length: 13
cdr3_aa: CASSGGDSQPQHF
cdr3_nt: TGTGCCAGCAGTGGGGGGGACAGTCAGCCCCAGCATTTT

j_call: TRBJ1-1
d_call: NA
v_call: TRBV4-1
clone_size: NA
cdr3_length: 13
cdr3_aa: CASSSAVDTEAFF
cdr3_nt: TGCGCCAGCAGCTCGGCGGTCGACACTGAAGCTTTCTTT

j_call: TRBJ2-7
d_call: TRBD2
v_call: TRBV7-9
clone_size: few
cdr3_length: 15
cdr3_aa: CASSLLAGLPYEQYF
cdr3_nt: TGTGCCAGCAGCTTACTAGCGGGGCTACCCTACGAGCAGTACTTC

j_call: TRBJ2-7
d_call: NA
v_call: TRBV30
clone_size: NA
cdr3_length: 14
cdr3_aa: CAWTGTASSYEQYF
cdr3_nt: TGTGCCTGGACCGGGACGGCGAGCTCCTACGAGCAGTACTTC

j_call: TRBJ2-1
d_call: NA
v_call: TRBV19
clone_size: few
cdr3_length: 13
cdr3_aa: CASSSGAYNEQFF
cdr3_nt: TGTGCCAGTAGTAGCGGGGCCTACAATGAGCAGTTCTTC

j_call: TRBJ2-5
d_call: NA
v_call: TRBV6-5
clone_size: NA
cdr3_length: 11
cdr3_aa: CASSFGETQYF
cdr3_nt: TGTGCCAGCAGTTTTGGGGAGACCCAGTACTTC

j_call: TRBJ2-1
d_call: NA
v_call: TRBV6-4
clone_size: NA
cdr3_length: 13
cdr3_aa: CASSDILASEQFF
cdr3_nt: TGTGCCAGCAGTGACATCCTAGCTAGTGAGCAGTTCTTC

j_call: TRBJ1-5
d_call: NA
v_call: TRBV5-4
clone_size: NA
cdr3_length: 13
cdr3_aa: CASSLGSNQPQHF
cdr3_nt: TGTGCCAGCAGCTTGGGGAGCAATCAGCCCCAGCATTTT

j_call: TRBJ2-2
d_call: NA
v_call: TRBV20-1
clone_size: NA
cdr3_length: 11
cdr3_aa: CSAIGVGELFF
cdr3_nt: TGCAGTGCCATAGGGGTCGGGGAGCTGTTTTTT

j_call: TRBJ2-2
d_call: NA
v_call: TRBV29-1
clone_size: few
cdr3_length: 12
cdr3_aa: CSAQVNTGELFF
cdr3_nt: TGCAGCGCACAGGTTAACACCGGGGAGCTGTTTTTT

j_call: TRBJ2-7
d_call: NA
v_call: TRBV6-5
clone_size: NA
cdr3_length: 14
cdr3_aa: CASSYLAGDYEQYF
cdr3_nt: TGTGCCAGCAGTTACCTGGCAGGGGACTACGAGCAGTACTTC

j_call: TRBJ2-1
d_call: TRBD2
v_call: TRBV7-9
clone_size: few
cdr3_length: 18
cdr3_aa: CASSKPSTGTSVSNEQFF
cdr3_nt: TGTGCCAGCAGCAAGCCCTCAACCGGGACTAGCGTCTCCAATGAGCAGTTCTTC

j_call: TRBJ1-1
d_call: NA
v_call: TRBV27
clone_size: once
cdr3_length: 13
cdr3_aa: CASRRPSNTEAFF
cdr3_nt: TGTGCCAGTCGCCGGCCTTCGAACACTGAAGCTTTCTTT

j_call: TRBJ1-6
d_call: NA
v_call: TRBV12-5
clone_size: NA
cdr3_length: 15
cdr3_aa: CASGPFGTDNSPLHF
cdr3_nt: TGTGCTAGTGGGCCTTTCGGGACGGACAATTCACCCCTCCACTTT

j_call: TRBJ2-3
d_call: TRBD2
v_call: TRBV29-1
clone_size: NA
cdr3_length: 14
cdr3_aa: CSVDKTSGTDTQYF
cdr3_nt: TGCAGCGTAGACAAGACTAGCGGAACAGATACGCAGTATTTT

j_call: TRBJ2-7
d_call: NA
v_call: TRBV29-1
clone_size: NA
cdr3_length: 13
cdr3_aa: CSVVWQGAYEQYF
cdr3_nt: TGCAGCGTTGTATGGCAGGGAGCCTACGAGCAGTACTTC

j_call: TRBJ2-7
d_call: TRBD1
v_call: TRBV30
clone_size: NA
cdr3_length: 13
cdr3_aa: CAWSLDRTYEQYF
cdr3_nt: TGTGCCTGGAGTTTGGACAGGACCTACGAGCAGTACTTC

j_call: TRBJ1-6
d_call: TRBD1
v_call: TRBV5-1
clone_size: NA
cdr3_length: 16
cdr3_aa: CASSPWTGDYNSPLHF
cdr3_nt: TGCGCCAGCAGCCCCTGGACAGGCGACTATAATTCACCCCTCCACTTT

j_call: TRBJ2-3
d_call: NA
v_call: TRBV19
clone_size: NA
cdr3_length: 16
cdr3_aa: CASSITTARVVDTQYF
cdr3_nt: TGTGCCAGTAGTATTACCACGGCCAGGGTTGTAGATACGCAGTATTTT

j_call: TRBJ2-7
d_call: NA
v_call: TRBV5-6
clone_size: NA
cdr3_length: 15
cdr3_aa: CASSLAEGGRDEQYF
cdr3_nt: TGTGCCAGCAGCTTGGCCGAAGGGGGACGTGACGAGCAGTACTTC

j_call: TRBJ1-6
d_call: TRBD1
v_call: TRBV13
clone_size: NA
cdr3_length: 20
cdr3_aa: CASSPYPGTGVGSYNSPLHF
cdr3_nt: TGTGCCAGCAGCCCCTATCCCGGGACAGGGGTTGGCTCCTATAATTCACCCCTCCACTTT

j_call: TRBJ2-2
d_call: NA
v_call: TRBV30
clone_size: NA
cdr3_length: 13
cdr3_aa: CAWLGDRAGELFF
cdr3_nt: TGTGCCTGGTTGGGGGATAGAGCCGGGGAGCTGTTTTTT

j_call: TRBJ1-2
d_call: TRBD1
v_call: TRBV5-5
clone_size: NA
cdr3_length: 15
cdr3_aa: CASSLVAGGNGGYTF
cdr3_nt: TGTGCCAGCAGCTTGGTAGCAGGGGGGAATGGTGGCTACACCTTC

j_call: TRBJ1-6
d_call: TRBD1
v_call: TRBV27
clone_size: NA
cdr3_length: 14
cdr3_aa: CASSYRTGSSPLHF
cdr3_nt: TGTGCCAGCAGTTACCGGACAGGGAGTTCACCCCTCCACTTT

j_call: TRBJ2-7
d_call: NA
v_call: TRBV5-1
clone_size: NA
cdr3_length: 12
cdr3_aa: CASSLDTYEQYF
cdr3_nt: TGCGCCAGCAGCTTGGATACGTACGAGCAGTACTTC

j_call: TRBJ2-3
d_call: NA
v_call: TRBV2
clone_size: NA
cdr3_length: 15
cdr3_aa: CASMREGASTDTQYF
cdr3_nt: TGTGCCAGCATGAGGGAGGGGGCGAGCACAGATACGCAGTATTTT

j_call: TRBJ1-2
d_call: NA
v_call: TRBV2
clone_size: NA
cdr3_length: 13
cdr3_aa: CASSDNRAYGYTF
cdr3_nt: TGTGCCAGCAGTGATAACAGAGCCTATGGCTACACCTTC

j_call: TRBJ1-2
d_call: NA
v_call: TRBV14
clone_size: NA
cdr3_length: 13
cdr3_aa: CASSLSRFYGYTF
cdr3_nt: TGTGCCAGCAGCCTATCGAGATTTTATGGCTACACCTTC

j_call: TRBJ2-1
d_call: TRBD2
v_call: TRBV30
clone_size: NA
cdr3_length: 15
cdr3_aa: CAWSPKLAVYNEQFF
cdr3_nt: TGTGCCTGGAGTCCGAAACTAGCGGTTTACAATGAGCAGTTCTTC

j_call: TRBJ2-7
d_call: TRBD1
v_call: TRBV5-5
clone_size: NA
cdr3_length: 13
cdr3_aa: CASSGDSSYEQYF
cdr3_nt: TGTGCCAGCAGCGGGGACAGCTCCTACGAGCAGTACTTC

j_call: TRBJ1-2
d_call: NA
v_call: TRBV7-2
clone_size: once
cdr3_length: 14
cdr3_aa: CASSLAWISYGYTF
cdr3_nt: TGTGCCAGCAGCCTAGCGTGGATCTCCTATGGCTACACCTTC

j_call: TRBJ1-6
d_call: NA
v_call: TRBV27
clone_size: NA
cdr3_length: 17
cdr3_aa: CASSLGVPGSYNSPLHF
cdr3_nt: TGTGCCAGCAGTTTAGGGGTTCCGGGCTCCTATAATTCACCCCTCCACTTT

j_call: TRBJ2-2
d_call: NA
v_call: TRBV30
clone_size: once
cdr3_length: 11
cdr3_aa: CACHMAGELFF
cdr3_nt: TGTGCCTGCCACATGGCCGGGGAGCTGTTTTTT

j_call: TRBJ2-3
d_call: TRBD2
v_call: TRBV7-8
clone_size: few
cdr3_length: 13
cdr3_aa: CASIAGLSDTQYF
cdr3_nt: TGTGCCAGCATAGCGGGGTTGTCAGATACGCAGTATTTT

j_call: TRBJ2-7
d_call: NA
v_call: TRBV27
clone_size: NA
cdr3_length: 12
cdr3_aa: CASRGTALEQYF
cdr3_nt: TGTGCCAGCAGAGGGACGGCCTTGGAGCAGTACTTC

j_call: TRBJ2-1
d_call: NA
v_call: TRBV11-2
clone_size: few
cdr3_length: 14
cdr3_aa: CASSLAGQANEQFF
cdr3_nt: TGTGCCAGCAGCTTAGCTGGGCAGGCTAATGAGCAGTTCTTC

j_call: TRBJ2-7
d_call: NA
v_call: TRBV10-3
clone_size: NA
cdr3_length: 12
cdr3_aa: CATRIGTDEQYF
cdr3_nt: TGTGCCACCCGCATAGGGACGGACGAGCAGTACTTC

j_call: TRBJ2-3
d_call: TRBD2
v_call: TRBV10-2
clone_size: NA
cdr3_length: 15
cdr3_aa: CASSETSGRTDTQYF
cdr3_nt: TGCGCCAGCAGTGAGACTAGCGGCCGCACAGATACGCAGTATTTT